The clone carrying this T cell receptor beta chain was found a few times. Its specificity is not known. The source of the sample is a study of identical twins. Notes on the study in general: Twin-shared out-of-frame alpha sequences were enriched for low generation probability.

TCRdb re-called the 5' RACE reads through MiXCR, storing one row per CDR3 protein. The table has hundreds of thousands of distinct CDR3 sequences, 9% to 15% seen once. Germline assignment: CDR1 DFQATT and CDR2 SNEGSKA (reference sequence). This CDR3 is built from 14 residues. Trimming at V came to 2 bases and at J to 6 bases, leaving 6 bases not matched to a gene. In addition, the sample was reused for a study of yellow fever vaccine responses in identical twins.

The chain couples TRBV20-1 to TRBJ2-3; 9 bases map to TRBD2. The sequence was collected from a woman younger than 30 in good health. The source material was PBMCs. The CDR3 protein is CSARSLAGVDTQYF. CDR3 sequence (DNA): TGCAGTGCTAGAAGTTTAGCGGGAGTGGATACGCAGTATTTT.